The 22 T cell receptor beta chains listed next were all sequenced from one sample in a study of blood T cell repertoires in COVID-19. Sequencing used immunoSEQ multiplex PCR; TCRdb keeps in-frame clones, though not all of them. This sample has approximately 350,000 clones, with roughly 90% found just once. The sample consisted of peripheral blood. These receptor sequences come from a man aged 40-50 years with acute or convalescent COVID-19.

CDR3 in amino acids: CASSQGWANVLTF. Written as DNA, the CDR3 is TGTGCCAGCAGCCAGGGCTGGGCCAACGTCCTGACTTTC. V is TRBV14 and J is TRBJ2-6, with no clear D. Per the germline V gene, CDR1 is SGHDN and CDR2 is FVKESK. This CDR3 is 13 amino acids long. V was trimmed by 3 bases and J by 5 bases, leaving 5 bases between them. The variable domain in full, with the rest retrieved from reference TRBV14 and TRBJ2-6, is EAGVTQFPSHSVIEKGQTVTLRCDPISGHDNLYWYRRVMGKEIKFLLHFVKESKQDESGMPNNRFLAERTGGTYSTLKVQPAELEDSGVYFCASSQGWANVLTFGAGSRLTVL.

The rearrangement joins TRBV6-2 or TRBV6-3 to TRBJ1-1; 8 positions match TRBD1. Germline CDR1 is MNHEY and CDR2 is SVGEGT. This CDR3 is 18 amino acids long. Trimming removed 2 bases from V and 2 bases from J; junction bases left unmatched: 13. The CDR3 protein is CASSYINAGGKINTEAFF. CDR3 nucleotide sequence: TGTGCCAGCAGTTACATAAATGCAGGGGGCAAAATTAACACTGAAGCTTTCTTT.

Here the CDR3 DNA reads TGTGCCAGCAGTAGGGGCCTAGCGGGAGCGAGAAGGTACGAGCAGTACTTC. Amino acids: CASSRGLAGARRYEQYF. This chain connects TRBV27 to TRBJ2-7; 10 bases agree with TRBD2. The V gene's germline CDR1 is MNHEY and CDR2 SMNVEV (reference sequence). CDR3 length: 17 amino acids. The ends lost 5 bases at V and 4 bases at J; junction bases unmatched: 14.

The J gene is TRBJ1-6, the V gene TRBV27; 11 bases align to TRBD1. Germline-derived CDR1 and CDR2 are MNHEY and SMNVEV (reference sequence). J was trimmed by 10 bases and V by 8 bases; bases with no gene match: 7. This CDR3 has 14 amino acids. CDR3 nucleotide sequence: TGTGCCAGCCGGACAGGGGGCGGTCGATCACCCCTCCACTTT. Translation gives CASRTGGGRSPLHF.

Regarding this clone: The same CDR3 is also encoded by other DNA sequences in this sample. The rearrangement uses TRBV6-1 and TRBJ1-2; D perhaps matches TRBD1 (6 bases). V was pared by 0 bases and J by 5 bases, with 10 bases between. The germline V gene has CDR1 MNHNS and CDR2 SASEGT. The length of the CDR3 is 14 residues. Here the CDR3 reads CASSEARQVYGYTF. In DNA form, the CDR3 reads TGTGCCAGCAGTGAAGCCAGACAGGTGTATGGCTACACCTTC.

The gene calls are TRBV5-1 and TRBJ2-7; TRBD2 is a possible D gene (5 bases). Looked up from germline, CDR1 is SGHRS and CDR2 is YFSETQ. Trimming took 2 bases from V and 3 from J, leaving 18 bases between them. This CDR3 is 16 amino acids long. This CDR3 is CASSLVLGSTHYEQYF. The CDR3 DNA reads as TGCGCCAGCAGCTTAGTCCTTGGGAGTACACACTACGAGCAGTACTTC.

This clone has a single count. The chain has TRBV2 and TRBJ2-7; D is perhaps TRBD1 (6 bases). Trimming left V 6 bases short and J 5 bases short, with 29 bases between. CDR1 is SNHLY, CDR2 FYNNEI, per germline. The CDR3 extends over 18 amino acids. The CDR3: CASRMSPDRLEFRDEQYF. The CDR3 coding sequence is TGTGCCAGCAGAATGAGCCCCGACAGGCTAGAGTTCCGAGACGAGCAGTACTTC.

This clone showed up just once. V and J are TRBV19 and TRBJ1-5, with D perhaps TRBD1 (5 bases). V lost 2 bases, J lost 5 bases, and 10 bases lay in between. This CDR3 contains 14 residues. In germline, CDR1 is LNHDA, CDR2 SQIVND (reference sequence). CDR3 nucleotide sequence: TGTGCCAGTAGTATAAGACAGAAATATCAGCCCCAGCATTTT. Its protein product is CASSIRQKYQPQHF.

This chain links TRBV5-4 with TRBJ2-7; 7 nucleotides line up with TRBD1. V lost 3 bases and J lost 0; bases outside the gene matches: 9. The length of the CDR3 is 16 residues. Germline V CDR1 and CDR2: SGHNT, YYREEE (reference sequence). The CDR3 DNA reads TGTGCCAGCAGCTCCGAAGGGGGCGCGAGCTCCTACGAGCAGTACTTC. Its protein product is CASSSEGGASSYEQYF.

The J gene is TRBJ1-1, the V gene TRBV9, with 8 positions matching TRBD1. The V gene's germline CDR1 is SGDLS and CDR2 YYNGEE. This CDR3 contains 14 residues. V lost 2 bases, J lost 1 base, and 1 base stayed unmatched. The CDR3: CASSVGQANTEAFF. The CDR3 nucleotides read TGTGCCAGCAGCGTGGGACAGGCGAACACTGAAGCTTTCTTT. The complete variable domain, with remaining parts taken from reference TRBV9 and TRBJ1-1, reads DSGVTQTPKHLITATGQRVTLRCSPRSGDLSVYWYQQSLDQGLQFLIQYYNGEERAKGNILERFSAQQFPDLHSELNLSSLELGDSALYFCASSVGQANTEAFFGQGTRLTVV.

The rearrangement uses TRBV7-9 and TRBJ1-1; D is undetermined. The CDR3 spans 13 residues. Per germline, CDR1 SEHNR and CDR2 FQNEAQ (reference sequence). Trimming pared 1 base from V and 10 bases from J, leaving 13 bases between. CDR3 region: CASSLESSLRAFF. The CDR3 DNA reads as TGTGCCAGCAGCTTAGAAAGCTCGCTAAGAGCTTTCTTT.

This chain joins TRBV7-9 and TRBJ2-1; 8 nucleotides agree with TRBD2. The junction had 7 bases not matched to a gene; V was cut back by 5 bases and J by 1 base. The CDR3 has 16 amino acids. Germline CDR1 and CDR2: SEHNR and FQNEAQ (reference sequence). CDR3 protein: CASSPGGGGSYNEQFF. The DNA of the CDR3 is TGTGCCAGCAGCCCCGGGGGGGGAGGATCCTACAATGAGCAGTTCTTC. Drawing the rest from reference TRBV7-9 and TRBJ2-1, the complete variable domain is DTGVSQNPRHKITKRGQNVTFRCDPISEHNRLYWYRQTLGQGPEFLTYFQNEAQLEKSRLLSDRFSAERPKGSFSTLEIQRTEQGDSAMYLCASSPGGGGSYNEQFFGPGTRLTVL.

The rearrangement links TRBV19 to TRBJ1-6, with a possible D match to TRBD1 (6 bases). Trimming took off 10 bases at V and 5 bases at J, with 12 bases between the two ends. The CDR3 contains 13 residues. Germline V gene data show CDR1 as LNHDA and CDR2 as SQIVND (reference sequence). The CDR3 region is CATQTGHNSPLHF. The CDR3 DNA reads TGTGCCACCCAGACAGGACATAATTCACCCCTCCACTTT. Drawing the rest from reference TRBV19 and TRBJ1-6, the complete variable domain is DGGITQSPKYLFRKEGQNVTLSCEQNLNHDAMYWYRQDPGQGLRLIYYSQIVNDFQKGDIAEGYSVSREKKESFPLTVTSAQKNPTAFYLCATQTGHNSPLHFGNGTRLTVT.

This chain uses TRBV3-1 (or the pseudogene TRBV3-2) with TRBJ1-1, with D perhaps TRBD1 (6 bases). The CDR3 length is 14 residues. With 4 bases removed from V and 1 base from J, the gap between germline ends came to 10 bases. Germline CDR1 and CDR2: LGHDT and YNNKEL (reference sequence). The CDR3 region is CASSRRDTNTEAFF. DNA of the CDR3: TGTGCCAGCAGCCGCCGGGACACGAACACTGAAGCTTTCTTT.

The chain is built from TRBV3-1 (or the pseudogene TRBV3-2) and TRBJ2-2; tentative D call: TRBD1 (6 bases). This CDR3 contains 15 residues. Germline values: CDR1 LGHDT, CDR2 YNNKEL (reference sequence). V lost 1 base to trimming and J lost 4 bases, with 10 bases between them. The CDR3 DNA sequence: TGTGCCAGCAGCCAAGCAGGGGTTGCCACCGGGGAGCTGTTTTTT. Protein product: CASSQAGVATGELFF.

The J gene is TRBJ1-5, the V gene TRBV19; D not certain. The germline V and J ends were trimmed by 6 bases and 0 bases, with 18 bases remaining between them. Germline-derived CDR1 and CDR2 are LNHDA and SQIVND (reference sequence). This CDR3 is 17 amino acids long. The CDR3 is CASSTPAGSLSNQPQHF. Here the CDR3 DNA reads TGTGCCAGTAGCACCCCGGCGGGGTCTCTTAGCAATCAGCCCCAGCATTTT.

In this sample, this clone turned up a few times. This chain links TRBV21-1 with TRBJ1-3. TRBV21-1 is a pseudogene segment. The CDR3 sequence is 18 residues long. The CDR3, as DNA: TGTGCCAGCAGACTCGGGGGGGGATGCGGGCACTCTGGAAACACCATATATTTT. This translates into CASRLGGGCGHSGNTIYF.

CDR3 in DNA: TGTGCCAGCAGCTTAGCGGGGGGGACAGGCCGCGTAAACACCATATATTTT. This sequence encodes CASSLAGGTGRVNTIYF. The chain links TRBV7-8 to TRBJ1-3, with TRBD1 matching 8 bases. The CDR3 totals 17 residues. The V gene's germline CDR1 is SGHVS and CDR2 FQNEAQ. V lost 0 bases, J lost 6 bases, and 10 bases stayed unmatched.

This chain joins TRBV14 and TRBJ1-2; the D is unclear. Trimming left V 1 base short and J 1 base short, with 10 bases between. CDR1 and CDR2 (germline): SGHDN, FVKESK. The CDR3 sequence is 15 residues long. CDR3 loop: CASSQVHRDNYGYTF. CDR3 DNA: TGTGCCAGCAGCCAAGTGCACCGAGATAACTATGGCTACACCTTC.

This clone appeared a few times. This chain uses TRBV10-3 with TRBJ1-1, with 8 bases matching TRBD1. CDR3 length: 15 amino acids. The V gene's germline CDR1 is ENHRY and CDR2 SYGVKD. V was clipped by 4 bases and J by 1 base; unmatched bases: 5. The CDR3 DNA reads as TGTGCCATCAGTGGAGCTGGGACAGGGAACACTGAAGCTTTCTTT. Residues: CAISGAGTGNTEAFF.

The chain links TRBV7-2 to TRBJ1-1; no clear D gene. The CDR3 consists of 13 residues. V was pared by 4 bases and J by 4 bases, with 10 bases between. Germline-derived CDR1 and CDR2 are SGHTA and FQGNSA. CDR3 residues: CASSWRMGTEAFF. Here the CDR3 DNA reads TGTGCCAGCAGCTGGAGGATGGGCACTGAAGCTTTCTTT.

The V gene is TRBV18, the J gene TRBJ1-1, with no clear D. Germline CDR1 is KGHSH and CDR2 is LQKENI. The CDR3 is made up of 13 amino acids. Trimming removed 2 bases at V and 1 base at J, with 5 bases between. The CDR3 bases are TGTGCCAGCTCACCAAACACGAACACTGAAGCTTTCTTT. As protein: CASSPNTNTEAFF.